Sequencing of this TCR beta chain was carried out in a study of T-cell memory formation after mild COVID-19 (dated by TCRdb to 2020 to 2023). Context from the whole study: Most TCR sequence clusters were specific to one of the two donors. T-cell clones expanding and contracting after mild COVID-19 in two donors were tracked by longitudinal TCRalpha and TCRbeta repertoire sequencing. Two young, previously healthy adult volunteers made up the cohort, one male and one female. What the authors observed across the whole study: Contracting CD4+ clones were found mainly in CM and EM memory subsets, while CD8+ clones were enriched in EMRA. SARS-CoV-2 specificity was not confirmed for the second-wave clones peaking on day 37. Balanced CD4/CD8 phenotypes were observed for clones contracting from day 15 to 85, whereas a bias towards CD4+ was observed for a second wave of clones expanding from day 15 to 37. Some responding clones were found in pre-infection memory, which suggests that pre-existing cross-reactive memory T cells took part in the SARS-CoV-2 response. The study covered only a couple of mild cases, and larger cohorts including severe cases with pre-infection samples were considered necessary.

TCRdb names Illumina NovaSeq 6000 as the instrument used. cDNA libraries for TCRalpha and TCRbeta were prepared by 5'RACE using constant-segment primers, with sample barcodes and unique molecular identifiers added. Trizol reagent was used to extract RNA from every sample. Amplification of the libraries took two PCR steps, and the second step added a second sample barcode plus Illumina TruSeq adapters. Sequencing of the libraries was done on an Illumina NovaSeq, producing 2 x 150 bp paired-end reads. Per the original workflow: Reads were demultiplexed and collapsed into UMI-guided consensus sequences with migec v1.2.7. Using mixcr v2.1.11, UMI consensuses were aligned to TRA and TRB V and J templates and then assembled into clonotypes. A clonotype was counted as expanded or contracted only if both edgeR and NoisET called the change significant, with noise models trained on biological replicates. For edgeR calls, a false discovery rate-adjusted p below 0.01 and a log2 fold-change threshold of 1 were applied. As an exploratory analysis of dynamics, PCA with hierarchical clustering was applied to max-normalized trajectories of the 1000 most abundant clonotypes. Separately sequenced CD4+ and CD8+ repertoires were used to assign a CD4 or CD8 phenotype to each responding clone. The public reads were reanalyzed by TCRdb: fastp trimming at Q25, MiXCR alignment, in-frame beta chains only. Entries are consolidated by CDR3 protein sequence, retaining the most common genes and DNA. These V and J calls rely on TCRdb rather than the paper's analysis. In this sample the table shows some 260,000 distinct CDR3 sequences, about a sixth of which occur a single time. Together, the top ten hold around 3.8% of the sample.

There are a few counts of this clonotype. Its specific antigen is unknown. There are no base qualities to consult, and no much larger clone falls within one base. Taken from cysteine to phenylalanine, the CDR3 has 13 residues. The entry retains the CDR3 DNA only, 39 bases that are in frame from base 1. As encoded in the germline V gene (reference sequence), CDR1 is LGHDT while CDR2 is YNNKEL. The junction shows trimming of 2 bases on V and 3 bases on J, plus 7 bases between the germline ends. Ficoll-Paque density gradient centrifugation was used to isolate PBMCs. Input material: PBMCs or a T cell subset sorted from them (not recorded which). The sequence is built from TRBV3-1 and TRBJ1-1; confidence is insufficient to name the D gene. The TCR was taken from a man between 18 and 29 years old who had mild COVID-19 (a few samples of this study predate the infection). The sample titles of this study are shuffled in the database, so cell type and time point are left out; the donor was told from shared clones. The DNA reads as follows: TGTGCCAGCAGCCAAAACGACTACACTGAAGCTTTCTTT. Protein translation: CASSQNDYTEAFF. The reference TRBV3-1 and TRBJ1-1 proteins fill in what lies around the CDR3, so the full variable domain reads DTAVSQTPKYLVTQMGNDKSIKCEQNLGHDTMYWYKQDSKKFLKIMFSYNNKELIINETVPNRFSPKSPDKAHLNLHINSLELGDSAVYFCASSQNDYTEAFFGQGTRLTVV.